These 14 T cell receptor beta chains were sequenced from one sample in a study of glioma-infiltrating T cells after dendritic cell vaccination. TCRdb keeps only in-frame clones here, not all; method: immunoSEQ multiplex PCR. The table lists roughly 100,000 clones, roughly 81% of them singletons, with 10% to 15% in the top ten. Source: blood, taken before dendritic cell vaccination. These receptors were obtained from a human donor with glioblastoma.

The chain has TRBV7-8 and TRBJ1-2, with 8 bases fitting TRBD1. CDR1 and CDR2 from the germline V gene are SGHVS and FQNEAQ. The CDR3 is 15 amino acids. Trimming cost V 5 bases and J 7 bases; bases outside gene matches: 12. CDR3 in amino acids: CASSTRTGPLLGYTF. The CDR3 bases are TGTGCCAGCAGCACCAGGACAGGGCCTTTGCTTGGCTACACCTTC.

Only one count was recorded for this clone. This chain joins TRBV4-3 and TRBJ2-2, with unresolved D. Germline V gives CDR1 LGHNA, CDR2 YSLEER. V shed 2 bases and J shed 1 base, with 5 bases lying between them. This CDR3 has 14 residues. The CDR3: CASSQSGNTGELFF. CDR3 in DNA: TGCGCCAGCAGCCAATCCGGGAACACCGGGGAGCTGTTTTTT.

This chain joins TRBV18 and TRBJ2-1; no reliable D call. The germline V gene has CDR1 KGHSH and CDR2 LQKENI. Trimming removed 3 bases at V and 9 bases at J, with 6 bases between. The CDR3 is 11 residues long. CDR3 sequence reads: CASSPSSEQFF. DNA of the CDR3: TGTGCCAGCTCACCGAGTTCTGAGCAGTTCTTC.

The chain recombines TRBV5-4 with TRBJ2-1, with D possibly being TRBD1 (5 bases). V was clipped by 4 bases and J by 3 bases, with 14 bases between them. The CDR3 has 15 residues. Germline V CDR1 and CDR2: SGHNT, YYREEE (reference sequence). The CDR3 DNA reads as TGTGCCAGCAGCCCCCGGATAGGGGTCTACAATGAGCAGTTCTTC. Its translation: CASSPRIGVYNEQFF.

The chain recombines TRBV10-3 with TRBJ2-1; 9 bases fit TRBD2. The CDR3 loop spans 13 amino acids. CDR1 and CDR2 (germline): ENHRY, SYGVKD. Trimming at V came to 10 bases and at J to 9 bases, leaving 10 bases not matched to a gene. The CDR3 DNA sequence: TGTGCCACCCGAGGTAGCGGGGGCGGTGAGCAGTTCTTC. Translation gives CATRGSGGGEQFF.

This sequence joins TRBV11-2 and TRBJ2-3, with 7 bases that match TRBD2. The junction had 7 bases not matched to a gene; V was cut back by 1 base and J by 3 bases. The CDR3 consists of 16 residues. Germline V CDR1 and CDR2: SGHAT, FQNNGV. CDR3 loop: CASSLGVRGETDTQYF. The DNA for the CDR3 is TGTGCCAGCAGCTTAGGAGTTCGGGGGGAGACAGATACGCAGTATTTT.

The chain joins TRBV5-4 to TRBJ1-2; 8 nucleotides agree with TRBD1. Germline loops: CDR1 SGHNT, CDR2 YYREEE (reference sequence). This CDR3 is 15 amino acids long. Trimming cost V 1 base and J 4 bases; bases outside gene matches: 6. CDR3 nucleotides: TGTGCCAGCAGCTTGTGGGACAGGCGGGTCTATGGCTACACCTTC. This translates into CASSLWDRRVYGYTF.

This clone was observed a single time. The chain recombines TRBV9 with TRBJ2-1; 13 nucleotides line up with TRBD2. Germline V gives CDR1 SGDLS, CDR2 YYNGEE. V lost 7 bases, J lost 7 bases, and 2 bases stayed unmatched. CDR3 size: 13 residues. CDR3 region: CASGLAGENEQFF. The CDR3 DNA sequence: TGTGCCAGCGGACTAGCGGGGGAAAATGAGCAGTTCTTC.

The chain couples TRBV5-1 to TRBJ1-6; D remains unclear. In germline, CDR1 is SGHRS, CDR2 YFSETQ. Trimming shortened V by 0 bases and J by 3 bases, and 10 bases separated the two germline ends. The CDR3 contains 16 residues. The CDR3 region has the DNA TGCGCCAGCAGCTTGGCTGGCAGATTCTATAATTCACCCCTCCACTTT. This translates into CASSLAGRFYNSPLHF.

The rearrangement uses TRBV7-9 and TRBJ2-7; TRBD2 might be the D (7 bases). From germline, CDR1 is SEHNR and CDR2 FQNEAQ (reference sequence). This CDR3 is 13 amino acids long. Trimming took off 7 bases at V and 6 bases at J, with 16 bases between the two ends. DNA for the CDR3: TGTGCCAGCATAGGGGGGGGCTTAGGCGAGCAGTACTTC. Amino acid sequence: CASIGGGLGEQYF.

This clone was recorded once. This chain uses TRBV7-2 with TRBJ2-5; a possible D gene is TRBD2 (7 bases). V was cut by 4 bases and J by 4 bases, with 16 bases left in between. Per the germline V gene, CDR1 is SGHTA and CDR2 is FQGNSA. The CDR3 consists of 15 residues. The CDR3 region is CASSSDSGGGETQYF. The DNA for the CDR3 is TGTGCCAGCAGCTCCGACTCGGGGGGCGGAGAGACCCAGTACTTC.

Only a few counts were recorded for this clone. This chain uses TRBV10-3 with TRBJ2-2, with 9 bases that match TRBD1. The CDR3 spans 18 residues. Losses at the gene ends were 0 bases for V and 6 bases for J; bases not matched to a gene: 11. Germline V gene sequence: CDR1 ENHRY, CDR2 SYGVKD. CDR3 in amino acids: CAISESKLDRGRPGELFF. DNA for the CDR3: TGTGCCATCAGTGAGTCGAAATTGGACAGGGGACGGCCCGGGGAGCTGTTTTTT.

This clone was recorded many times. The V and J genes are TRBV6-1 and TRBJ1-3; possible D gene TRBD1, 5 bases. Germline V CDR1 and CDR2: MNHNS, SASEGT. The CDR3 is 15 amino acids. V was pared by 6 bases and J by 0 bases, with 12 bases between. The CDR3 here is CASSTGYNSGNTIYF. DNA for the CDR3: TGTGCCAGCAGCACAGGATACAACTCTGGAAACACCATATATTTT.

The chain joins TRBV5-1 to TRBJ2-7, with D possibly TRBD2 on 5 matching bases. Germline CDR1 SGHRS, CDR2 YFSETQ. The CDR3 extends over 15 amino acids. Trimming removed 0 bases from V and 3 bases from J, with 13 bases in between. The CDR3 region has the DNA TGCGCCAGCAGCTTGGGGGCGGGTCTTGGCTACGAGCAGTACTTC. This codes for CASSLGAGLGYEQYF.